This T cell receptor beta chain was found in a study of T cells in Graves' hyperthyroidism and ophthalmopathy. This CDR3 has 15 amino acids. Germline loops: CDR1 PRHDT, CDR2 FYEKMQ (reference sequence). V gave up 0 bases and J gave up 2 bases, with 8 bases separating them. Patients between 18 and 65 years old had hyperthyroidism, newly diagnosed and lasting under 2 months. The authors obtained PBMCs from about 9.5 ml of fresh peripheral blood. This clonotype has only a few counts. What it binds is unknown. Authors of the study amplified TCR beta CDR3 regions from RNA transcripts. First-round RT-PCR of the TCR CDR3 relied on the HTBI primer set. Via MiXCR, TCRdb re-called the multiplex PCR reads, giving one row per CDR3 protein. The table includes about 740,000 distinct CDR3 sequences, 12% to 15% detected once. The study, taken as a whole, reports: Ophthalmopathy, as predicted by the model, came a median about seven months after the prediction. Within blood appeared most thyroid clonotypes that had expanded above 0.001.

This TCR derives from a woman younger than 30 with Graves' hyperthyroidism. The specimen was blood. V gene TRBV13 combines with J gene TRBJ2-1; D gene uncertain. The CDR3 region has the DNA TGTGCCAGCAGCTTAGGGCACACCACCTACAATGAGCAGTTCTTC. This codes for CASSLGHTTYNEQFF.